Following are 16 T cell receptor beta chains from one sample sequenced in a study of radiotherapy plus CTLA-4 blockade in lung cancer. TCRdb's table, derived via immunoSEQ multiplex PCR, lists solely in-frame clones and lacks some. The sample has about 100,000 clones; 83% are singletons. Sequencing was performed on peripheral blood, taken from a patient treated with radiotherapy plus ipilimumab. These receptors originate from a human donor with non-small cell lung cancer who had stable disease on radiotherapy plus ipilimumab.

This clone turned up a few times. The chain is built from TRBV28 and TRBJ2-7; 7 bases map to TRBD2. The V and J ends lost 6 bases and 4 bases, in that order; junction bases with no gene match: 9. The CDR3 has 14 residues. CDR1 and CDR2 (germline): MDHEN, SYDVKM. This CDR3 is CASSPALGGYEQYF. CDR3 coding DNA: TGTGCCAGCAGCCCCGCCTTGGGGGGGTACGAGCAGTACTTC.

The chain combines TRBV10-1 with TRBJ2-1; D not resolved. The CDR3 runs 18 residues. The V end was cut by 8 bases, the J end by 0 bases, with 23 bases between. CDR1 and CDR2 (germline): WNHNN, SYGVQD (reference sequence). In nucleotides, the CDR3 is TGCGCCAGCCGCAAAGTGGTCCTTCCGCCAACCTCCTACAATGAGCAGTTCTTC. Translation: CASRKVVLPPTSYNEQFF.

J is TRBJ1-2 and V is TRBV10-2; perhaps TRBD1 as D (5 bases). Germline values: CDR1 WSHSY, CDR2 SAAADI. The CDR3 runs to 15 residues. V was pared by 0 bases and J by 0 bases, with 8 bases between. The CDR3 loop reads CASSESSGTNYGYTF. The CDR3 DNA reads TGCGCCAGCAGTGAGTCGTCAGGGACTAACTATGGCTACACCTTC.

The genes are TRBV14 and TRBJ2-7, with D possibly TRBD1 on 6 matching bases. Trimming left V 4 bases short and J 2 bases short, with 15 bases between. Looked up from germline, CDR1 is SGHDN and CDR2 is FVKESK. The length of the CDR3 is 15 residues. In nucleotides, the CDR3 is TGTGCCAGCAGCCGTTCGGGACACTTAGCCTACGAGCAGTACTTC. This gives the protein CASSRSGHLAYEQYF.

The chain recombines TRBV4-1 with TRBJ2-5; D not resolved. Per the germline V gene, CDR1 is MGHRA and CDR2 is YSYEKL. The V end lost 0 bases, the J end lost 5 bases, and 4 bases lay between the germline ends. The CDR3 is made up of 12 amino acids. CDR3 sequence (DNA): TGCGCCAGCAGCCAAGAAGATGAGACCCAGTACTTC. This translates into CASSQEDETQYF.

This clone has more than one count but fewer than ten. V usage is TRBV18 and J usage is TRBJ2-3; no definite D call. This CDR3 region has 11 residues. The V gene's germline CDR1 is KGHSH and CDR2 LQKENI. Trimming pared 2 bases from V and 4 bases from J, leaving 1 base between. For the CDR3, the DNA is TGTGCCAGCTCACCAGCAGATACGCAGTATTTT. It translates to CASSPADTQYF.

The sample holds a few counts of this clone. This chain uses TRBV7-9 with TRBJ1-2, with 8 bases lining up with TRBD1. Per germline, CDR1 SEHNR and CDR2 FQNEAQ (reference sequence). Trimming removed 3 bases from V and 4 bases from J; junction bases left unmatched: 4. The CDR3 totals 14 residues. CDR3 residues: CASSLRQGPYGYTF. The CDR3 coding sequence is TGTGCCAGCAGCTTGAGACAGGGGCCCTATGGCTACACCTTC.

The J gene is TRBJ1-1, the V gene TRBV9; possible D gene TRBD1, 6 bases. Germline lookup yields CDR1 SGDLS and CDR2 YYNGEE. The CDR3 sequence is 16 residues long. The V and J ends lost 0 bases and 4 bases respectively, with 16 bases between them. Written as DNA, the CDR3 is TGTGCCAGCAGCGTAGGCCTTCGGGGGGCAGGCACTGAAGCTTTCTTT. This gives the protein CASSVGLRGAGTEAFF.

CDR3 amino acids: CASSLLDRIETQYF. CDR3 coding DNA: TGTGCCAGCAGTCTACTGGACAGGATAGAGACCCAGTACTTC. V usage is TRBV27 and J usage is TRBJ2-5, with 7 bases lining up with TRBD1. V shed 5 bases, J shed 4 bases, and the junction held 7 bases outside the gene matches. CDR3 length: 14 amino acids. Germline V CDR1 and CDR2: MNHEY, SMNVEV (reference sequence).

The chain uses TRBV27 and TRBJ2-2, with 9 positions matching TRBD2. The CDR3 totals 19 residues. Germline values: CDR1 MNHEY, CDR2 SMNVEV (reference sequence). V was pared by 5 bases and J by 1 base, with 14 bases of the junction left unmatched. The CDR3 sequence: CASSPRARAGGLNTGELFF. Written as DNA, the CDR3 is TGTGCCAGCAGTCCACGGGCCAGGGCGGGAGGGTTGAACACCGGGGAGCTGTTTTTT.

The rearrangement joins TRBV30 to TRBJ1-2; possibly TRBD1 for D (6 bases). V was clipped by 3 bases and J by 10 bases, with 15 bases between them. The CDR3 totals 12 residues. Germline V lookup: CDR1 GTSNPN, CDR2 SVGIG (reference sequence). The CDR3 spells CAWSRGKQDYTF. CDR3 sequence (DNA): TGTGCCTGGAGCAGGGGAAAACAAGACTACACCTTC.

J is TRBJ1-4 and V is TRBV5-6, with D tentatively TRBD1 (6 bases). The germline V gene encodes CDR1 SGHDT and CDR2 YYEEEE. The CDR3 runs 13 residues. Trimming removed 4 bases at V and 8 bases at J, with 12 bases between. CDR3 amino acids: CASSSTGNEKLFF. CDR3 sequence (DNA): TGTGCCAGCAGCAGTACAGGGAACGAAAAACTGTTTTTT.

The chain employs TRBV19 and TRBJ1-2; TRBD1 agrees at 7 bases. Trimming at V came to 4 bases and at J to 4 bases, leaving 9 bases not matched to a gene. Germline values: CDR1 LNHDA, CDR2 SQIVND (reference sequence). The CDR3 extends over 15 amino acids. The CDR3 DNA follows: TGTGCCAGTAGTACCAGGACGGGACAGTTCTATGGCTACACCTTC. This codes for CASSTRTGQFYGYTF.

In the case of this clone: An end of the junction differs from the germline gene, which may be a read error. The chain couples TRBV7-3 to TRBJ2-2; D is ambiguous. The CDR3 spans 16 residues. Germline V gene lookup returns CDR1 SGHTA and CDR2 FQGTGA. The CDR3 sequence: CASSLGRIGNPGELFF. Written as DNA, the CDR3 is TGTGCCAGCAGCTTAGGGCGGATAGGGAACCCCGGGGAGCTGTTTTTT.

J is TRBJ2-7 and V is TRBV9, with D perhaps TRBD1 (5 bases). Trimming took off 1 base at V and 6 bases at J, with 17 bases between the two ends. The CDR3 loop spans 15 amino acids. Germline lookup yields CDR1 SGDLS and CDR2 YYNGEE. The CDR3 DNA is TGTGCCAGCAGCGTATCGGCAGGGTTGTTCTCCGAGCAGTACTTC. It codes for CASSVSAGLFSEQYF.

The chain carries TRBV5-1 and TRBJ2-5; 9 nucleotides agree with TRBD1. Trimming cost V 3 bases and J 4 bases; bases outside gene matches: 4. Germline V gene data show CDR1 as SGHRS and CDR2 as YFSETQ. The CDR3 contains 14 residues. Here the CDR3 reads CASSSGTGRETQYF. CDR3 nucleotides: TGCGCCAGCAGCTCTGGGACAGGGAGAGAGACCCAGTACTTC.